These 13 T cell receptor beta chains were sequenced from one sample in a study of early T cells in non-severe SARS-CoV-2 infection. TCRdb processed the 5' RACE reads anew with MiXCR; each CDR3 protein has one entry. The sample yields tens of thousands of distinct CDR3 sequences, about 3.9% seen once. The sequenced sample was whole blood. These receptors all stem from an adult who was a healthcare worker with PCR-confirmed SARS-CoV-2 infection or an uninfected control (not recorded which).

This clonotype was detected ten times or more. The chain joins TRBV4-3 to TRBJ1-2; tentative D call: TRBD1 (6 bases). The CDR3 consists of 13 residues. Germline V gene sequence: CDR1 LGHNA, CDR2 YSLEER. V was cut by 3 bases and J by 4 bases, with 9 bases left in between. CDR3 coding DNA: TGCGCCAGCAGCCAGACAGGAGTCTATGGCTACACCTTC. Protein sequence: CASSQTGVYGYTF.

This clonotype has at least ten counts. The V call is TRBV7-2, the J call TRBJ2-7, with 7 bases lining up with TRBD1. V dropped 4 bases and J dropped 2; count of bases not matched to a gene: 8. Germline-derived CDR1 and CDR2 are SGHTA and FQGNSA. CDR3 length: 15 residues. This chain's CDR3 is CASSSQQGKAYEQYF. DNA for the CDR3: TGTGCCAGCAGCTCACAACAGGGGAAGGCCTACGAGCAGTACTTC.

This CDR3 reads CASSPSRQGSYEKLFF. The CDR3 DNA follows: TGTGCCAGCTCACCGAGCCGACAGGGTAGCTACGAAAAACTGTTTTTT. The chain couples TRBV18 to TRBJ1-4, with TRBD1 matching 7 bases. V was clipped by 3 bases and J by 8 bases; unmatched bases: 12. The CDR3 is 16 residues long. Germline V gene lookup returns CDR1 KGHSH and CDR2 LQKENI.

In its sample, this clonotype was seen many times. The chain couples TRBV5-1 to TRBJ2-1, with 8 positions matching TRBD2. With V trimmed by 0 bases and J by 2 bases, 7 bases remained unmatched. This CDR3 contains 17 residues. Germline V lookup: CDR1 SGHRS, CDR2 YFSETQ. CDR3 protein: CASSLGITSGTYNEQFF. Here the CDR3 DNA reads TGCGCCAGCAGCTTGGGAATTACTAGCGGAACCTACAATGAGCAGTTCTTC.

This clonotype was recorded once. The CDR3 DNA follows: TGCGCCAGCAGCTTGGATGTTGGGTGGAACACTGAAGCTTTCTTT. Protein sequence: CASSLDVGWNTEAFF. The J gene is TRBJ1-1, the V gene TRBV5-1; D gene unclear. Trimming shortened V by 0 bases and J by 1 base, and 10 bases separated the two germline ends. CDR1 is SGHRS and CDR2 is YFSETQ in the germline V gene. The CDR3 has 15 amino acids.

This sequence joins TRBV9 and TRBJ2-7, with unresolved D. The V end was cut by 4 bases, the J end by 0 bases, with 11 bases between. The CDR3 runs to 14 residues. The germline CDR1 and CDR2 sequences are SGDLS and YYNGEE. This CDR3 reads CASSPAGHSYEQYF. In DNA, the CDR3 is TGTGCCAGCAGCCCGGCAGGTCACTCCTACGAGCAGTACTTC. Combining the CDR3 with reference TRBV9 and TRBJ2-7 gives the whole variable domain DSGVTQTPKHLITATGQRVTLRCSPRSGDLSVYWYQQSLDQGLQFLIQYYNGEERAKGNILERFSAQQFPDLHSELNLSSLELGDSALYFCASSPAGHSYEQYFGPGTRLTVT.

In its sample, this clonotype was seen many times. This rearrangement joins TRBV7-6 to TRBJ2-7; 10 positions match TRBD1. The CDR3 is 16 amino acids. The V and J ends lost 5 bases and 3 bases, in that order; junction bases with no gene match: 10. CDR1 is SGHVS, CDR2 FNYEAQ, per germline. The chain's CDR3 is CASSRYRDRGYYEQYF. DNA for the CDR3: TGTGCCAGCAGCCGGTACAGGGACAGGGGATACTACGAGCAGTACTTC.

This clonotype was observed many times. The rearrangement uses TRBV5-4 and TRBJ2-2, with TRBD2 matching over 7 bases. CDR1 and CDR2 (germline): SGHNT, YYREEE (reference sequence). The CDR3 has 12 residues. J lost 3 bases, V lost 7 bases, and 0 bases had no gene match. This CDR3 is CASGGDTGELFF. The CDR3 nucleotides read TGTGCCAGCGGGGGGGACACCGGGGAGCTGTTTTTT.

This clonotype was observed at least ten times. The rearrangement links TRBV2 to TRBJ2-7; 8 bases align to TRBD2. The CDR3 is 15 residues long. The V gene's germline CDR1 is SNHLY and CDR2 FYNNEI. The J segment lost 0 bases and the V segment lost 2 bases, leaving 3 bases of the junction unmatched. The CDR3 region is CASSELAGSSYEQYF. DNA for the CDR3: TGTGCCAGCAGTGAACTAGCGGGCAGCTCCTACGAGCAGTACTTC.

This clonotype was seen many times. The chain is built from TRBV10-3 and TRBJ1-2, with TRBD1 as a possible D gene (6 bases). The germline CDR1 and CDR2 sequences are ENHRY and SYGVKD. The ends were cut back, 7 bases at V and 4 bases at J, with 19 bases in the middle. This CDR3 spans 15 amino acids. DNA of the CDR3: TGTGCCATCACCCGTAACAGGGAGACTTTCTATGGCTACACCTTC. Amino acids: CAITRNRETFYGYTF.

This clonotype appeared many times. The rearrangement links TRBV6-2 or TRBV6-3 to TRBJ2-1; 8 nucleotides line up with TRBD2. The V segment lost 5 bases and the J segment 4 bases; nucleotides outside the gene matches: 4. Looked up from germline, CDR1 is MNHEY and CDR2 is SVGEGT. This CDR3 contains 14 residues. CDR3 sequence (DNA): TGTGCCAGCAGTGGTAGCGGGGAGTACAATGAGCAGTTCTTC. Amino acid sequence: CASSGSGEYNEQFF.

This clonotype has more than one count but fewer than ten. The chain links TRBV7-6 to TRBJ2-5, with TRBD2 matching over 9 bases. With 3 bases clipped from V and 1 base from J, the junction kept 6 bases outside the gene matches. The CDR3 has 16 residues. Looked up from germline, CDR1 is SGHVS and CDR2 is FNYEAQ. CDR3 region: CASSFSPTSGQETQYF. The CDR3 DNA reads TGTGCCAGCAGCTTCTCGCCGACTAGCGGCCAAGAGACCCAGTACTTC. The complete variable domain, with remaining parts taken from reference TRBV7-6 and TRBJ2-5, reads GAGVSQSPRYKVTKRGQDVALRCDPISGHVSLYWYRQALGQGPEFLTYFNYEAQQDKSGLPNDRFSAERPEGSISTLTIQRTEQRDSAMYRCASSFSPTSGQETQYFGPGTRLLVL.

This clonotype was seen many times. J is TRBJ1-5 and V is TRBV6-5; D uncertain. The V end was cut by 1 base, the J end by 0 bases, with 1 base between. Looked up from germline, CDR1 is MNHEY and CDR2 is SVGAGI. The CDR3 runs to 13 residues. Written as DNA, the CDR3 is TGTGCCAGCAGTTACTATAGCAATCAGCCCCAGCATTTT. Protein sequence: CASSYYSNQPQHF.